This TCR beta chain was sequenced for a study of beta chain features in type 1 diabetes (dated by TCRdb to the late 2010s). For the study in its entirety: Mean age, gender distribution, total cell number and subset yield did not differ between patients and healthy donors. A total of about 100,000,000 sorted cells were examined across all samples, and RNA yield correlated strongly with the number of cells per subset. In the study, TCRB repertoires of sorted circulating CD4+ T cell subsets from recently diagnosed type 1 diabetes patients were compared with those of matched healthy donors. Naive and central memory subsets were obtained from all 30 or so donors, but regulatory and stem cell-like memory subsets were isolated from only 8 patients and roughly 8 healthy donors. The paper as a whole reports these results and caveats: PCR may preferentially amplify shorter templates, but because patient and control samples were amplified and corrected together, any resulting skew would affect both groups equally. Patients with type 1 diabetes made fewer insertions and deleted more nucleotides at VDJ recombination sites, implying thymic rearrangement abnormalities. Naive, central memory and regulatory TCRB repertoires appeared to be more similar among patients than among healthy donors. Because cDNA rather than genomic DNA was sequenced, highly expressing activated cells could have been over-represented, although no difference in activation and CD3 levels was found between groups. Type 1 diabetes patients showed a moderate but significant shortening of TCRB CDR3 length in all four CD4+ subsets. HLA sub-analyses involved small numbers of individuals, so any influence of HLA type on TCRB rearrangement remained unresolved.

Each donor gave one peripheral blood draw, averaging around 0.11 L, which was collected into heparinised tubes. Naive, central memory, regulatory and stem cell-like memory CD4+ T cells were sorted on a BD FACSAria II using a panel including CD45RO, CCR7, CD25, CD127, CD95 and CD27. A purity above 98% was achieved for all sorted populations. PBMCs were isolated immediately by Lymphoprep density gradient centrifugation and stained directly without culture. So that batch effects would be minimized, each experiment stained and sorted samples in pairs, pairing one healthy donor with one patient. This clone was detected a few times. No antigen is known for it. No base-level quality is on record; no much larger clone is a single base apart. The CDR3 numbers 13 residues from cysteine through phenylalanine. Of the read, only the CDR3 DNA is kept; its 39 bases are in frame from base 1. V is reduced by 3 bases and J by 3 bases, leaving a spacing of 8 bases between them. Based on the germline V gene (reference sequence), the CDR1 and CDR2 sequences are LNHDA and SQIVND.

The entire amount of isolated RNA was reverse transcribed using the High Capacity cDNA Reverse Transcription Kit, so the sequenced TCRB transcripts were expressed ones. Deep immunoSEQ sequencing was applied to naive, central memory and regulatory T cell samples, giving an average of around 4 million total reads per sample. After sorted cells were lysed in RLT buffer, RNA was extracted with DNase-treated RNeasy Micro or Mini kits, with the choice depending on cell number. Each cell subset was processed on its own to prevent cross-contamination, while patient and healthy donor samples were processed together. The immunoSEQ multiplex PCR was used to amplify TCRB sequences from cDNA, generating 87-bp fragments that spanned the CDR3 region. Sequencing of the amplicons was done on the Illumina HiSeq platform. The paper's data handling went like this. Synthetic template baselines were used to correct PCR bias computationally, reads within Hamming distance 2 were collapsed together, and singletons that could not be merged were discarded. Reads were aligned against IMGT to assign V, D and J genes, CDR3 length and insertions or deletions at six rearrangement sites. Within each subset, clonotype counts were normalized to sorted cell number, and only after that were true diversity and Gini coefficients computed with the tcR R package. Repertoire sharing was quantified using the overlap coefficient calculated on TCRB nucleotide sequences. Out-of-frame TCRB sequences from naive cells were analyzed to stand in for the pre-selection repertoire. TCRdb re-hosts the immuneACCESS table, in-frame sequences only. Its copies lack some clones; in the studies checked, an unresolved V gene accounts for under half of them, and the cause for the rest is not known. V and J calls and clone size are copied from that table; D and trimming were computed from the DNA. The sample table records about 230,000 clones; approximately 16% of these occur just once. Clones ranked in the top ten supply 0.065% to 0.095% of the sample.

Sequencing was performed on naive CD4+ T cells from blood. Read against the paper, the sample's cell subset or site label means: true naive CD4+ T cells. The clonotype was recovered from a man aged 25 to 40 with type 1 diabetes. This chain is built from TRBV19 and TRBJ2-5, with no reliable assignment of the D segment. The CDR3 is CASSMYSKETQYF. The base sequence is TGTGCCAGTAGTATGTACAGTAAAGAGACCCAGTACTTC.